These 4 T cell receptor beta chains were sequenced from one sample in a study of cytomegalovirus exposure and HLA in healthy donors. PCR amplification relied on 60 Vbeta primers (plus 13 Jbeta primers). TCRdb's table, derived via immunoSEQ multiplex PCR, lists solely in-frame clones and lacks some. The sample contains tens of thousands of clones, about 79% of which appear only once. The sample consisted of PBMCs. The receptors originated from a man between 60 and 75 years old in good health and CMV-seropositive.

The chain carries TRBV14 and TRBJ1-3; no definite D call. Trimming pared 1 base from V and 0 bases from J, leaving 13 bases between. The CDR3 totals 17 residues. Germline V gene data show CDR1 as SGHDN and CDR2 as FVKESK. For the CDR3, the DNA is TGTGCCAGCAGCCAAGCCGGCAGGAAGACCTCTGGAAACACCATATATTTT. This gives the protein CASSQAGRKTSGNTIYF.

This clone was detected once. The V gene is TRBV2, the J gene TRBJ2-7, with 7 positions matching TRBD1. This CDR3 is 14 amino acids long. The germline gives CDR1 SNHLY, CDR2 FYNNEI. Losses at the gene ends were 2 bases for V and 2 bases for J; bases not matched to a gene: 3. CDR3 nucleotide sequence: TGTGCCAGCAGTGAACAGGGACAGACCTACGAGCAGTACTTC. Encoded protein: CASSEQGQTYEQYF.

V gene TRBV2 combines with J gene TRBJ1-5, with D perhaps TRBD1 (6 bases). This CDR3 contains 11 residues. With 9 bases removed from V and 10 bases from J, the gap between germline ends came to 13 bases. Looked up from germline, CDR1 is SNHLY and CDR2 is FYNNEI. The CDR3 reads CARGAKGPQHF. Written as DNA, the CDR3 is TGTGCCAGGGGGGCTAAGGGACCCCAGCATTTT.

Only a few counts were recorded for this clone. This chain links TRBV10-2 with TRBJ1-3, with TRBD1 identical over 7 bases. CDR1 and CDR2 from the germline V gene are WSHSY and SAAADI. The V gene end was trimmed by 7 bases and the J gene end by 3 bases; junction bases not matched to a gene: 9. The CDR3 runs 15 residues. DNA for the CDR3: TGCGCCAGCATGGACAGGCAGGTTATTGGAAACACCATATATTTT. Its protein is CASMDRQVIGNTIYF.